This TCR beta chain emerged from a study of cytomegalovirus exposure and HLA in healthy donors. There are 15 residues in the CDR3. Looked up from germline, CDR1 is SGHNT and CDR2 is YYREEE (reference sequence). V gave up 4 bases and J gave up 7 bases; unmatched junction bases: 8. Remarks on this clone: The antigen is unknown.

Primers: 60 Vbeta forward and 13 Jbeta reverse. TCRdb keeps only in-frame clones here, not all; method: immunoSEQ multiplex PCR. The table has some 140,000 clones, roughly 80% seen once; the top ten hold over 3%. Broader study findings: TCR beta sequences reportedly predicted most subjects' HLA-A and HLA-B alleles accurately. Specificity of a few CMV-associated chains for CMV antigens was verified in vitro.

The rearrangement links TRBV5-4 to TRBJ1-2; TRBD1 aligns across 12 bases. This receptor was identified in a female donor in good health and CMV-seronegative. Input material: PBMCs. CDR3 loop: CASSGRDRGQGGYTF. For the CDR3, the DNA is TGTGCCAGCAGCGGCCGGGACAGGGGGCAGGGTGGCTACACCTTC.